A selection of T cell receptor beta chains follows, all from one sample in a study of post-analysis software for immune sequencing data. TCRdb called the PCR reads again in MiXCR, with one record for every CDR3 protein. The sample includes over 700,000 distinct CDR3 sequences, roughly 27% of them seen just once. Material for sequencing was blood. Every receptor here comes from a girl aged 5 to 17 with multiple sclerosis. CDR3s include the opening cysteine and the closing phenylalanine or tryptophan. A D gene is named only where the DNA matches it firmly. Size tells how often a clone was seen (once, few, many) or the class of an expanded clone, and some rows leave it out.

TRBV10-3	.	TRBJ1-5	TRBD1	CAISEGGTVSNQPQHF	TGTGCCATCAGTGAGGGGGGGACAGTTAGCAATCAGCCCCAGCATTTT
TRBV5-1	.	TRBJ2-6	.	CASRRGDGSGANVLTF	TGCGCCAGCAGGAGGGGGGACGGTTCCGGGGCCAACGTCCTGACTTTC
TRBV3-1	.	TRBJ2-1	.	CASSQVWGEPYNEQFF	TGTGCCAGCAGCCAAGTATGGGGGGAGCCCTATAATGAGCAGTTCTTC
TRBV6-5	few	TRBJ1-2	TRBD1	CASSRGQVTLYGYTF	TGTGCCAGCAGTCGTGGACAGGTGACCCTCTATGGCTACACCTTC
TRBV20-1	many	TRBJ2-5	.	CSARRTAETQYF	TGCAGTGCGCGTCGGACGGCGGAGACCCAGTACTTC
TRBV4-1	.	TRBJ2-1	.	CASGLGGVGGRNGQFF	TGCGCCAGCGGACTTGGAGGGGTGGGGGGGCGGAATGGGCAGTTCTTC
TRBV20-1	.	TRBJ1-6	.	CSAEDVSWDPPHF	TGCAGTGCTGAAGACGTAAGCTGGGACCCCCCCCACTTT
TRBV28	few	TRBJ1-2	.	CASSLFSYGYTF	TGTGCCAGCAGTTTATTCAGCTATGGCTACACCTTC
TRBV4-2	few	TRBJ2-1	TRBD2	CASSQETSGLYNEQFF	TGTGCCAGCAGCCAAGAGACTAGCGGGCTTTACAATGAGCAGTTCTTC
TRBV20-1	.	TRBJ1-2	.	CSAISSGRMHGYTF	TGCAGTGCTATTTCCTCAGGGAGAATGCATGGCTACACCTTC
TRBV27	.	TRBJ1-2	TRBD1	CASRPTGGYGYTF	TGTGCCAGCAGACCGACAGGGGGCTATGGCTACACCTTC
TRBV28	.	TRBJ2-5	.	CASGTRQAHPSNRVCQYF	TGTGCCAGCGGTACCCGACAGGCGCATCCTTCAAATCGTGTTTGCCAGTACTTC
TRBV6-2/TRBV6-3	few	TRBJ2-7	.	CASRRSPLEGVRYEQYF	TGTGCCAGCAGGCGCTCTCCCTTGGAGGGCGTCCGCTACGAGCAGTACTTC
TRBV6-6	.	TRBJ1-1	.	CASRPEGGLNTEAFF	TGTGCCAGCAGGCCCGAGGGGGGTTTGAACACTGAAGCTTTCTTT
TRBV20-1	few	TRBJ2-3	.	CSAPTTTDTQYF	TGCAGTGCGCCGACTACTACAGATACGCAGTATTTT
TRBV2	.	TRBJ2-5	TRBD2	CASSSLGLAGGTWLAQYF	TGTGCCAGCAGTTCACTGGGACTAGCGGGGGGCACCTGGCTGGCCCAGTACTTC
TRBV18	few	TRBJ2-1	.	CASSSPGRESYNEQFF	TGTGCCAGCTCCTCTCCAGGGCGCGAGTCCTACAATGAGCAGTTCTTC
TRBV3-1	.	TRBJ2-3	TRBD2	CASSHAGDITDTQYF	TGTGCCAGCAGCCACGCGGGGGATATCACAGATACGCAGTATTTT
TRBV20-1	.	TRBJ2-7	TRBD1	CSARVTGGLGEQYF	TGCAGTGCTAGAGTAACAGGGGGCCTTGGGGAGCAGTACTTC
TRBV20-1	.	TRBJ1-2	TRBD1	CSARDRVDYGYTF	TGCAGTGCCCGGGACAGGGTAGACTATGGCTACACCTTC
TRBV4-3	few	TRBJ2-7	.	CASSQDRVPSYEQYF	TGCGCCAGCAGCCAAGACAGGGTGCCATCCTACGAGCAGTACTTC
TRBV12-3/TRBV12-4	few	TRBJ2-7	.	CASRDPGIPYEQYF	TGTGCCAGCAGGGACCCCGGGATCCCCTACGAGCAGTACTTC
TRBV2	.	TRBJ2-7	TRBD2	CASSEGFSGISYEQYF	TGTGCCAGCAGTGAAGGCTTTAGCGGGATCTCCTACGAGCAGTACTTC
TRBV20-1	few	TRBJ2-4	TRBD1	CSASLLQGADIQYF	TGCAGTGCTAGTTTGCTTCAGGGGGCTGACATTCAGTACTTC
TRBV5-5	.	TRBJ2-5	TRBD2	CASSYGGGPRETQYF	TGTGCCAGCAGCTACGGGGGAGGGCCCAGAGAGACCCAGTACTTC
TRBV20-1	few	TRBJ2-7	TRBD2	CSAREAGHEQYF	TGCAGTGCTAGAGAAGCGGGACACGAGCAGTACTTC
TRBV27	.	TRBJ2-3	TRBD2	CASSPPTSGTSTDTQYF	TGTGCCAGCAGTCCCCCGACTAGCGGTACTAGCACAGATACGCAGTATTTT
TRBV6-2/TRBV6-3	few	TRBJ2-5	TRBD2	CASSFSRTSGGFWEQYF	TGTGCCAGCAGTTTCAGCCGGACTAGCGGGGGGTTCTGGGAGCAGTACTTC
TRBV12-3/TRBV12-4	few	TRBJ2-7	TRBD2	CASTFGGTGYEQYF	TGTGCCAGCACCTTCGGGGGGACCGGCTACGAGCAGTACTTC
TRBV12-3/TRBV12-4	few	TRBJ2-1	TRBD1	CATNRDRTYNEQFF	TGTGCCACCAACCGGGACAGAACCTACAATGAGCAGTTCTTC
TRBV2	.	TRBJ2-3	.	CASSEALGTPTDTQYF	TGTGCCAGCAGTGAAGCTCTCGGGACTCCCACAGATACGCAGTATTTT
TRBV29-1	.	TRBJ2-2	TRBD2	CGCGGNTGELFF	TGCGGCTGCGGGGGGAACACCGGGGAGCTGTTTTTT
TRBV6-1	few	TRBJ2-7	TRBD1	CASSTGWSSYEQYF	TGTGCCAGTTCGACAGGGTGGTCGTCCTACGAGCAGTACTTC
TRBV24-1	few	TRBJ2-2	.	CATSEPNTGELFF	TGTGCCACCAGTGAGCCGAACACCGGGGAGCTGTTTTTT
TRBV20-1	.	TRBJ2-7	.	CSARDAGYGREQYF	TGCAGTGCTAGAGATGCAGGTTATGGGCGCGAGCAGTACTTC